This record concerns one T cell receptor beta chain sequence. Its antigen is not known. Genomic DNA per cell subset filled all wells of several immunoSEQ plates. The input for sorted-subset replicate PCRs was around 0.2 ug DNA, around 27,000 T cell genomes. The data were produced by immunoSEQ multiplex PCR, yet TCRdb's version contains in-frame clones alone and is incomplete. The sample records hundreds of thousands of clones, roughly 96% being singletons. This entry comes from a study of shared clonotypes between healthy human individuals. Positive CCR7 selection of CD45RO-negative cells yielded the naive CD8 cells, and terminally differentiated effector memory CD45RA+ cells were excluded. Deletions cut 2 bases from V and 4 bases from J, with 22 bases between. Looked up from germline, CDR1 is SGHDT and CDR2 is YYEEEE. This CDR3 region has 17 residues. Study observations and caveats: Between a handful of donors, naive CD4 clonotypes were shared at a level of about 5.3%. Investigators expected sequencing depth to affect clonotype sharing among donors.

V is TRBV5-6 and J is TRBJ2-7, with D possibly being TRBD1 (5 bases). The specimen was naive CD8+ T cells sorted from blood. The TCR originated in a woman aged 25 to 39 in good health. The CDR3 DNA sequence: TGTGCCAGCAGCTTTAATCCAGGGTTCCTTCGAACTTACGAGCAGTACTTC. It translates to CASSFNPGFLRTYEQYF.